Reported below is one T cell receptor (beta chain). The source of the sample is a study of blood T cell repertoires in COVID-19. Whole-study context: Some COVID-19 samples were acute and others convalescent; all came from the United States, Italy and Spain. The cDNA or gDNA used as material had been derived from T cells, B-cell-depleted T cells, or PBMCs.

With V trimmed by 5 bases and J by 3 bases, 6 bases remained unmatched. This CDR3 spans 14 amino acids. Germline-derived CDR1 and CDR2 are SGHTA and FQGNSA. The repertoire was sequenced with immunoSEQ multiplex PCR; TCRdb's copy has only in-frame clones and lacks some. The sample records some 170,000 clones, around nine tenths being singletons. The receptor's source is a woman in her 70s with COVID-19, enrolled during active disease. The chain recombines TRBV7-2 with TRBJ2-7, with TRBD1 matching 8 bases. The sample comprised peripheral blood. This chain's CDR3 is CASSTRDRYYEQYF. The CDR3 DNA reads TGTGCCAGCAGCACCCGGGACAGGTACTACGAGCAGTACTTC.